This TCR beta chain was observed in a study of T cells in narcolepsy. About this clone itself: As yet, its antigen is unknown.

The V gene lost 3 bases and the J gene lost 2 bases, with 13 bases spanning the gap. Germline V CDR1 and CDR2: KGHSH, LQKENI. The CDR3 covers 15 residues. Generated by immunoSEQ multiplex PCR, the TCRdb table keeps only in-frame clones and is missing some. Of 35,000 to 40,000 clones in the sample, 70% to 90% were seen once. Study-wide results and caveats: Autoreactive clone sequences were missing from some blood memory CD4+ repertoires. Reportedly, autoreactive clonotypes were serially detected in patients' blood but not controls'.

The sample comprised CD45RA- memory CD4+ T cells from PBMCs. The TCR was taken from a human donor with narcolepsy. The chain carries TRBV18 and TRBJ2-5; possibly TRBD1 or TRBD2 for D (5 bases each). The CDR3 nucleotides are TGTGCCAGCTCACCTTCCGGGGCCGCTCAAGAGACCCAGTACTTC. It yields the protein CASSPSGAAQETQYF.